These T cell receptor beta chains were read from a single sample in a study of lung T cells in sarcoidosis with Löfgren's syndrome. Each CDR3 protein is one row after TCRdb ran MiXCR on the reads. The sample comprises some 65,000 distinct CDR3 sequences, approximately 22% of which are singletons, and approximately 2.1% rests with the top ten. Sequencing input: CD4+ T cells from PBMCs. These receptors all stem from a human donor with sarcoidosis (Löfgren's syndrome or another form), or a control subject (not recorded which). Each CDR3 is given with its conserved first and last residue. Fields, in order: J gene, V gene, D gene, CDR3 protein. D genes are given only for firm matches.

TRBJ2-3 | TRBV25-1 | - | CASNAVSIDTQYF
TRBJ2-3 | TRBV7-3 | TRBD2 | CASSLGLAGTAQDTQYF
TRBJ2-7 | TRBV12-3/TRBV12-4 | - | CASSLALGAPYEQYF
TRBJ2-5 | TRBV6-2/TRBV6-3 | TRBD2 | CASSPGPGLAEETQYF
TRBJ1-4 | TRBV28 | - | CASSLLLGNEKLFF
TRBJ2-3 | TRBV15 | TRBD2 | CATSRVPGLAADTQYF
TRBJ2-3 | TRBV7-2 | - | CASSSDSGRTDTQYF
TRBJ2-5 | TRBV5-1 | TRBD1 | CASSPPGTGQETQYF
TRBJ2-7 | TRBV28 | TRBD2 | CASSPETSGRSEQYF
TRBJ1-5 | TRBV7-2 | - | CASSFDPSIDQPQHF
TRBJ2-3 | TRBV5-1 | TRBD2 | CASSPGGSGGTDTQYF
TRBJ2-6 | TRBV12-3/TRBV12-4 | TRBD1 | CASSLRTGVPSGANVLTF
TRBJ1-4 | TRBV2 | TRBD1 | CASSDKGASSEKLFF
TRBJ1-6 | TRBV4-1 | - | CASSRAGGIGSPLHF
TRBJ1-1 | TRBV24-1 | - | CATSDRGGRVNTEAFF
TRBJ2-1 | TRBV28 | - | CASSKPGPRPEQFF
TRBJ1-2 | TRBV6-1 | - | CASSPDGNYGYTF
TRBJ2-4 | TRBV28 | - | CASSLTGLAKNIQYF